This T cell receptor (beta chain) was recorded in a study of blood T cell repertoires in COVID-19. Each participant's cohort was designated according to participant-reported clinical history. Up to 2 weeks before entering the study, exposed participants had met a COVID-19 case. The length of the CDR3 is 13 residues. The V end was cut by 3 bases, the J end by 6 bases, with 11 bases between. Generated by immunoSEQ multiplex PCR, the TCRdb table keeps only in-frame clones and is missing some. In the table there are some 300,000 clones, over 85% of which are singletons. This TCR derives from a woman aged 50 to 60 who had been exposed to COVID-19. The chain joins TRBV12-3 or TRBV12-4 to TRBJ1-2, with D tentatively TRBD1 (5 bases). The material sequenced was PBMCs or T cells enriched from blood (not recorded which). As DNA, the CDR3 is TGTGCCAGCAGTTTCCCCCTAGGGGATGGCTACACCTTC. Translating gives CASSFPLGDGYTF.